The source of this TCR beta chain is a study of T cells in Graves' hyperthyroidism and ophthalmopathy. Overall study context: Peripheral blood was drawn at first diagnosis, prior to all treatment.

The ends were cut back, 6 bases at V and 4 bases at J, with 19 bases in the middle. This CDR3 has 16 amino acids. CDR1 is MNHNS and CDR2 is SASEGT in the germline V gene. This clonotype has a handful of counts. The antigen is not known. Exclusions: uncontrolled infection, other autoimmune disease, pregnancy, lactation. There were TCR beta CDR3 regions amplified from RNA transcripts. HTBI primers were used for first-round RT-PCR of the TCR CDR3. Each CDR3 protein gets one entry after TCRdb re-called the multiplex PCR reads with MiXCR. The table includes some 770,000 distinct CDR3 sequences, about 15% detected once. Regarding the study as a whole: Among thyroid clonotypes expanded above 0.001, most also appeared in blood.

The receptor was isolated from a man younger than 30 with Graves' hyperthyroidism. The gene calls are TRBV6-1 and TRBJ2-1; the D gene could be TRBD1 or TRBD2 (6 bases each). Material: blood. CDR3 nucleotide sequence: TGTGCCAGCAGGGAGGGGGTAACTTGGGGTTACAATGAGCAGTTCTTC. Translation: CASREGVTWGYNEQFF.